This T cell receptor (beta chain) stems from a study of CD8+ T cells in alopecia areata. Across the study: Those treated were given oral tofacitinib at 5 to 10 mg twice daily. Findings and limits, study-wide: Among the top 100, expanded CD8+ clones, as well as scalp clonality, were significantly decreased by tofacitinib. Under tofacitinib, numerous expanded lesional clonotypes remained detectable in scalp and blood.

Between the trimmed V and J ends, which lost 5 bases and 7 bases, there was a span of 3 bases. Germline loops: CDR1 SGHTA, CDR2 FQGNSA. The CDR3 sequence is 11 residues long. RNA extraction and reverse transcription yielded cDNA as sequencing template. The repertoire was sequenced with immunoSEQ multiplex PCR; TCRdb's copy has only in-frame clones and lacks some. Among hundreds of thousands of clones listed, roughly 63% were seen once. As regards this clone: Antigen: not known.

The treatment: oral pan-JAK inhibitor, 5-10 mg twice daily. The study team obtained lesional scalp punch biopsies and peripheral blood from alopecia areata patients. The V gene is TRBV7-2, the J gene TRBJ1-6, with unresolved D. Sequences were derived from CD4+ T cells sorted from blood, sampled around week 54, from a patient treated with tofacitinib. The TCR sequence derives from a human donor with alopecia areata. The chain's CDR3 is CASSLNSPLHF. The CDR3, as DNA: TGTGCCAGCAGCCTAAATTCACCCCTCCACTTT.